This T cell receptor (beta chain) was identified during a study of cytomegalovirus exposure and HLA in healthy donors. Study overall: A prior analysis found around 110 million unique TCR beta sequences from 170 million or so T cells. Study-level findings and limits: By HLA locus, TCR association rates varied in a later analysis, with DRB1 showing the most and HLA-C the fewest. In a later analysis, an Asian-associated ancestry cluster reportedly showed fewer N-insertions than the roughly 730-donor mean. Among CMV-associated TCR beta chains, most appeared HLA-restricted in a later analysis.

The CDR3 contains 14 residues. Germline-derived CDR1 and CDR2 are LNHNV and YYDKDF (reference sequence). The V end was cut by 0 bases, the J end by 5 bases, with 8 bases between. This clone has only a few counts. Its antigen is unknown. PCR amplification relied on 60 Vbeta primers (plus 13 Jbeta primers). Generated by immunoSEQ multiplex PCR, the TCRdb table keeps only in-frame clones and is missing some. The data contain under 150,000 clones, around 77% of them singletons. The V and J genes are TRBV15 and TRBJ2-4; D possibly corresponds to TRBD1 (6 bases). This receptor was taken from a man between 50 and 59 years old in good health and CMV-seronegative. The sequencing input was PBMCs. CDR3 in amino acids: CATSRDTGQNIQYF. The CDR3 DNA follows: TGTGCCACCAGCAGAGATACAGGGCAAAACATTCAGTACTTC. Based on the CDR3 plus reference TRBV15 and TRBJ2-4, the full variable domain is DAMVIQNPRYQVTQFGKPVTLSCSQTLNHNVMYWYQQKSSQAPKLLFHYYDKDFNNEADTPDNFQSRRPNTSFCFLDIRSPGLGDTAMYLCATSRDTGQNIQYFGAGTRLSVL.